The rows below give T cell receptor beta chains drawn from one sample of a study of blood T cell repertoires in COVID-19. The data were produced by immunoSEQ multiplex PCR, yet TCRdb's version contains in-frame clones alone and is incomplete. In the table there are roughly 120,000 clones, around 85% of which are singletons. Sample: peripheral blood. These receptors originate from a woman of 80 years or more with COVID-19, enrolled during active disease. Each CDR3 is given with its conserved first and last residue. Fields, in order: V gene, D gene, J gene, CDR3 DNA, CDR3 protein. The D gene is left open where the match is weak.

V gene: TRBV14
D gene: -
J gene: TRBJ1-1
CDR3 DNA: TGTGCCAGCAGCCTTACGGTGAACACTGAAGCTTTCTTT
CDR3 protein: CASSLTVNTEAFF

V gene: TRBV9
D gene: TRBD2
J gene: TRBJ2-5
CDR3 DNA: TGTGCCAGCAGCGGCGGACTAGCGGGAGTCGAGAAGACCCAGTACTTC
CDR3 protein: CASSGGLAGVEKTQYF

V gene: TRBV28
D gene: TRBD1
J gene: TRBJ2-2
CDR3 DNA: TGTGCCAGCAGCCCGATAACTAGACAGGGGGCAGGCGGGGAGCTGTTTTTT
CDR3 protein: CASSPITRQGAGGELFF

V gene: TRBV7-9
D gene: -
J gene: TRBJ2-5
CDR3 DNA: TGTGCCAGCAGCTACAAAGAGACCCAGTACTTC
CDR3 protein: CASSYKETQYF

V gene: TRBV19
D gene: TRBD2
J gene: TRBJ2-7
CDR3 DNA: TGTGCCAGTAGTATAGGGCGTAGCGGGCGATCCTACGAGCAGTACTTC
CDR3 protein: CASSIGRSGRSYEQYF

V gene: TRBV28
D gene: -
J gene: TRBJ1-2
CDR3 DNA: TGTGCCAGCAGTTTCTCCGGGACTTATGGCTACACCTTC
CDR3 protein: CASSFSGTYGYTF

V gene: TRBV5-6
D gene: TRBD2
J gene: TRBJ2-7
CDR3 DNA: TGTGCCAGCAGCCGTAGACTAGCGGGAAACTACGAGCAGTACTTC
CDR3 protein: CASSRRLAGNYEQYF

V gene: TRBV19
D gene: TRBD2
J gene: TRBJ2-7
CDR3 DNA: TGTGCCAGTAGTATGTTTCATCCCGGGACTAGCGGGAGCTCCGTTGAGCAGTACTTC
CDR3 protein: CASSMFHPGTSGSSVEQYF

V gene: TRBV28
D gene: -
J gene: TRBJ1-1
CDR3 DNA: TGTGCCAGCAGTTTATGGGGCCCGGGGGGCACTGAAGCTTTCTTT
CDR3 protein: CASSLWGPGGTEAFF

V gene: TRBV19
D gene: -
J gene: TRBJ1-2
CDR3 DNA: TGTGCCAGTAACCGAGATGGCTACACCTTC
CDR3 protein: CASNRDGYTF